The clone carrying this TCR beta chain was counted between two and nine times. Antigen unknown. Each CDR3 protein gets one entry after TCRdb re-called the 5' RACE reads with MiXCR. The top ten clones hold approximately 3% of a sample with about 210,000 distinct CDR3 sequences, 8% to 11% of them seen once. The sample belongs to a study of T-cell memory formation after mild COVID-19. Study overall: The study found TCR clusters largely donor specific.

Study-wide points: A second wave of clones peaked on day 37, and their SARS-CoV-2 specificity went unconfirmed. While clones contracting from day 15 to 85 were balanced between CD4 and CD8, later expanders leaned CD4+. Pre-infection memory showed some responding clones, and this suggested that cross-reactive memory joined.

The germline CDR1 and CDR2 sequences are LGHNA and YSLEER. The junction had 10 bases not matched to a gene; V was cut back by 4 bases and J by 0 bases. The CDR3 is 18 amino acids. The specimen was PBMCs or a T cell subset sorted from them (not recorded which). The receptor was isolated from a man aged 18 to 30 who had mild COVID-19 (a few samples of this study predate the infection). Cell type and time point are not known. V is TRBV4-3 and J is TRBJ2-5, with 11 bases matching TRBD2. CDR3 region: CASSPQTSGEIYQETQYF. CDR3 coding DNA: TGCGCCAGCAGCCCGCAGACTAGCGGGGAGATATACCAAGAGACCCAGTACTTC.